The rows below give T cell receptor beta chains drawn from one sample of a study of blood T cells in healthy people across ages. TCRdb fed the 5' RACE reads into MiXCR, producing one record per CDR3 protein. In the table there are about 970,000 distinct CDR3 sequences, roughly 50% of which are singletons. Sequenced material: blood. These receptor sequences come from an older woman in good health. The CDR3 runs from the conserved cysteine through the conserved F or W. A D gene is named only where the DNA matches it firmly. Some rows have no size entry. The others give once, few or many, or a class for an expanded clone.

clone_size d_call j_call v_call cdr3_nt cdr3_aa
- - TRBJ2-7 TRBV15 TGTGCCACCAGCGTGTCCCGTGGGTCGTACGAGCAGTACTTC CATSVSRGSYEQYF
- - TRBJ2-7 TRBV15 TGTGCCACCAGCAGAAGGGCCGACACCACGTACGAGCAGTACTTC CATSRRADTTYEQYF
- - TRBJ1-1 TRBV14 TGTGCCAGCAGCCGGGGTTACGCTGAAGCTTTCTTT CASSRGYAEAFF
once TRBD2 TRBJ2-5 TRBV3-1 TGTGCCAGCATCCTAGCGGGAGAGACCCAGTACTTC CASILAGETQYF
- TRBD1 TRBJ2-3 TRBV6-4 TGTGCCAGCAGTGACTCAGAGGGGGCAAGGGGGACAGATACGCAGTATTTT CASSDSEGARGTDTQYF
- - TRBJ2-7 TRBV24-1 TGTGCCACCAGTGATCTGCACACACCGTCTAGCCTGGGCTTTGCACGGGCCTACGAGCAGTACTTC CATSDLHTPSSLGFARAYEQYF
- TRBD1 TRBJ2-5 TRBV5-1 TGCACCAGCAACGACAGGGGGGGTTTGGAGACCCAGTACTTC CTSNDRGGLETQYF
- - TRBJ2-1 TRBV6-1 TGTGCCAGCAGTGAAGATATAGGGGGGGTCTACAATGAGCAGTTCTTC CASSEDIGGVYNEQFF
few TRBD2 TRBJ2-1 TRBV4-3 TGCGCCAGCAGCCAAGATGTTGGGACTAGTTACAATGAGCAGTTCTTC CASSQDVGTSYNEQFF
- TRBD2 TRBJ2-3 TRBV20-1 TGCAGTGCTCCGAATTCTGGACTAGCGGGAGTAGCAGATACGCAGTATTTT CSAPNSGLAGVADTQYF
- - TRBJ2-3 TRBV4-1 TGCGCCAGCAGCCAAGTCGGGCTGGGCACAGATACGCAGTATTTT CASSQVGLGTDTQYF
- TRBD2 TRBJ2-7 TRBV6-6 TGTGCCAGCAGTCGGGGGGGAACCTACAATGAGCAGTACTTC CASSRGGTYNEQYF
- TRBD2 TRBJ2-1 TRBV20-1 TGCATGGCGGGGGAGCTCTCTTACAATGAGCAGTTCTTC CMAGELSYNEQFF
- - TRBJ2-3 TRBV2 TGTGCCAGCAGTGTGGCGACGTCTTCGTCTGACACAGATACGCAGTATTTT CASSVATSSSDTDTQYF
- TRBD2 TRBJ2-5 TRBV6-1 TGTGCCAGCAGTGGGGATAGCGGGATACAGACCCAGTACTTC CASSGDSGIQTQYF
- TRBD1 TRBJ2-7 TRBV4-3 TGCGCCAGCAGCCAACTTACCGGGACAGGCGACGAGCAGTACTTC CASSQLTGTGDEQYF
- TRBD1 TRBJ2-7 TRBV24-1 TGTGCCACCAGTGATTCCGGACAGGGGTCTATCTACGAGCAGTACTTC CATSDSGQGSIYEQYF
- - TRBJ2-3 TRBV4-1 TGCGCCAGCAGCCAAGAAGGGATGCCAAGGGATACGCAGTATTTT CASSQEGMPRDTQYF
few - TRBJ2-3 TRBV5-1 TGCGCCAGCAGCCCAGGTGGTAGCGTGAGCACAGATACGCAGTATTTT CASSPGGSVSTDTQYF
- - TRBJ1-5 TRBV7-9 TGTGCCAGCAGCCCCGACGGCAAGGTTGGACCCCAGCATTTT CASSPDGKVGPQHF
few - TRBJ2-3 TRBV20-1 TGCAGTGCTAGAGAGTCCCCCACCGGAGATACGCAGTATTTT CSARESPTGDTQYF
- - TRBJ2-7 TRBV7-9 TGTGCCAGCAGCTCGGGATCATACTACGAGCAGTACTTC CASSSGSYYEQYF
- TRBD1 TRBJ2-2 TRBV4-2 TGTGCCAGCAGCCAACCCGGACAGGTCCGGGAGCTGTTTTTT CASSQPGQVRELFF
- TRBD1 TRBJ2-1 TRBV12-3/TRBV12-4 TGTGCCAGCAGTTACAACCGGGACAGGGGGCGCAGAGTCCATGAGCAGTTCTTC CASSYNRDRGRRVHEQFF
few TRBD1 TRBJ2-7 TRBV28 TGTGCCAGCAGTTCCACCGGGACAGGGTTCCACGAGCAGTACTTC CASSSTGTGFHEQYF
- TRBD1 TRBJ2-7 TRBV12-3/TRBV12-4 TGTGCCAGCACCCGAGGGACAGGGCGGTACGAGCAGTACTTC CASTRGTGRYEQYF
- - TRBJ2-7 TRBV7-8 TGTGCCAGCAGCTTAGCGTGGCCGGGTTCCTACGAGCAGTACTTC CASSLAWPGSYEQYF
- TRBD2 TRBJ2-7 TRBV6-2/TRBV6-3 TGTGCCAGCAGTAAGACTAGCGGGGGCTACGAGCAGTACTTC CASSKTSGGYEQYF
few - TRBJ2-7 TRBV3-1 TGTGCCAGCAGCCAGGGGGGACACCTCCACGAGCAGTACTTC CASSQGGHLHEQYF
- - TRBJ2-5 TRBV20-1 TGCAGTGCTCGGCTTGGGACACCTCAAGAGACCCAGTACTTC CSARLGTPQETQYF
- TRBD2 TRBJ2-3 TRBV25-1 TGTGCCAGCAGTGAACCCGGGACTAGCGACACAGATGCGCAGTATTTT CASSEPGTSDTDAQYF
- TRBD2 TRBJ2-3 TRBV18 TGTGCCAGCTCACCGACGGGACTAGCGGGAGGGACAGATACGCAGTATTTT CASSPTGLAGGTDTQYF
- TRBD1 TRBJ2-3 TRBV7-2 TGTGCCAGCAGCCCCAACAGGGGGATTGGAATCGATACGCAGTATTTT CASSPNRGIGIDTQYF
- TRBD1 TRBJ2-5 TRBV5-1 TGCGCCAGCAGCTTGAATCCCGGGACAGGGGTAAGAGAGACCCAGTACTTC CASSLNPGTGVRETQYF
- TRBD1 TRBJ2-7 TRBV27 TGTGCCAGCAGTTCCCAATTTCAGACAGGGGCTTTCTACGAGCAGTACTTC CASSSQFQTGAFYEQYF
- - TRBJ2-4 TRBV12-3/TRBV12-4 TGTGCCAGCAGCCAACAGGACCTAGCCAAAAACATTCAGTACTTC CASSQQDLAKNIQYF
- - TRBJ1-1 TRBV15 TGTGCCACCAGCCCCGGATGGGGAAACACTGAAGCTTTCTTT CATSPGWGNTEAFF
- TRBD2 TRBJ2-7 TRBV3-1 TGTGCCAGCAGCCAAGGGACTAGCGGGGGCGGGAGCATCTGCGAGCAGTACTTC CASSQGTSGGGSICEQYF
- - TRBJ1-6 TRBV7-2 TGTGCCAGCAGCTTAGGGGGTCGGTACTCACCCCTCCACTTT CASSLGGRYSPLHF
- TRBD2 TRBJ2-2 TRBV12-3/TRBV12-4 TGTGCCAGCAGCCCTTCAGGGACTAGCGGGAGTCGGTCGAACACCGGGGAGCTGTTTTTT CASSPSGTSGSRSNTGELFF
many - TRBJ2-7 TRBV9 TGTGCCAGCAGCGTAGGGGTGGGCCACGAGCAGTACTTC CASSVGVGHEQYF
- - TRBJ1-2 TRBV21-1 TGTGCCAGCAGTAAAGTAGGGAATGGCTACACCTTC CASSKVGNGYTF
- TRBD1 TRBJ2-5 TRBV29-1 TGCAGCGTTCGGACAGGGGCTCAAGAGACCCAGTACTTC CSVRTGAQETQYF
- TRBD2 TRBJ2-1 TRBV20-1 TGCAGTGCCACTAGCGGGAGGAGAAACAATGAGCAGTTCTTC CSATSGRRNNEQFF
- TRBD2 TRBJ2-5 TRBV7-8 TGTGCCAGCAAAAGGCGGGAGAACTCAGAGACCCAGTACTTC CASKRRENSETQYF
- - TRBJ2-6 TRBV4-2 TGTGCCAGCAGCCCGAAACCCCCTGGCTCTGGGGCCAACGTCCTGACTTTC CASSPKPPGSGANVLTF
few - TRBJ2-6 TRBV3-1 TGTGCCAGCAGCCAGATCCTCCGGGGCCGCCTTACGGGGGCCAACGTCCTGACTTTC CASSQILRGRLTGANVLTF
- TRBD2 TRBJ2-1 TRBV7-2 TGTGCCAGCAGGTATAGCGGGAGTCGCCCCTACAATGAGCAGTTCTTC CASRYSGSRPYNEQFF
- - TRBJ2-1 TRBV5-1 TGTGCCAGCAGCCTTGAGTCATATGAGCAGTTCTTC CASSLESYEQFF